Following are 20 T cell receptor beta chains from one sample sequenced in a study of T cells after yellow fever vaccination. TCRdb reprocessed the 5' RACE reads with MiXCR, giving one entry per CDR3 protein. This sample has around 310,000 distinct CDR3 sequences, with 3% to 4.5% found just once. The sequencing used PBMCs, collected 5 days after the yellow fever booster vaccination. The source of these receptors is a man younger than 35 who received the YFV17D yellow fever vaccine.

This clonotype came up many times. The CDR3, as DNA: TGTGCCAGCACCCCGGGACAGAACACCGGGGAGCTGTTTTTT. It translates to CASTPGQNTGELFF. The rearrangement uses TRBV5-4 and TRBJ2-2, with D possibly TRBD1 on 6 matching bases. Per germline, CDR1 SGHNT and CDR2 YYREEE (reference sequence). V was trimmed by 6 bases and J by 1 base, leaving 10 bases between them. The CDR3 has 14 residues.

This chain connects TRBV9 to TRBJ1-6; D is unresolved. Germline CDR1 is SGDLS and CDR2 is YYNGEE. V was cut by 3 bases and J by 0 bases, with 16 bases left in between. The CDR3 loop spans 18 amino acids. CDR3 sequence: CASSEMDGLSSYNSPLHF. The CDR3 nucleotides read TGTGCCAGCAGCGAAATGGACGGCCTGAGCTCCTATAATTCACCCCTCCACTTT. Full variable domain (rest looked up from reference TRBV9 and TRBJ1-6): DSGVTQTPKHLITATGQRVTLRCSPRSGDLSVYWYQQSLDQGLQFLIQYYNGEERAKGNILERFSAQQFPDLHSELNLSSLELGDSALYFCASSEMDGLSSYNSPLHFGNGTRLTVT.

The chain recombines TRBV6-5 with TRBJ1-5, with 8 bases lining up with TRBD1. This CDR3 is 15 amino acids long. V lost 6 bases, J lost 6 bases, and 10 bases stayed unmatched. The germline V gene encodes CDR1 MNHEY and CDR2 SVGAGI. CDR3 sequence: CASRPTGARGQPQHF. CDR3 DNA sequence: TGTGCCAGCAGGCCGACAGGGGCGCGCGGTCAGCCCCAGCATTTT.

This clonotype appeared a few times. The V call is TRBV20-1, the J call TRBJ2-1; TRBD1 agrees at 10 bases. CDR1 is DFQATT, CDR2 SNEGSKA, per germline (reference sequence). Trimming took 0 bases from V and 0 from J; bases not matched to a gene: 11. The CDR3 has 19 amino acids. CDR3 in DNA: TGCAGTGCTAGAGATGCGACAGGGGGCCGCGCCAGCTCCTACAATGAGCAGTTCTTC. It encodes CSARDATGGRASSYNEQFF.

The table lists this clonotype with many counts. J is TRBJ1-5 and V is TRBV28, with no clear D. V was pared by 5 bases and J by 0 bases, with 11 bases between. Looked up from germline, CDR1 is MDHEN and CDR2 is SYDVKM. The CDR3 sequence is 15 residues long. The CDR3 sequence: CASSATVYSNQPQHF. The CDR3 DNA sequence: TGTGCCAGCAGTGCTACGGTGTATAGCAATCAGCCCCAGCATTTT.

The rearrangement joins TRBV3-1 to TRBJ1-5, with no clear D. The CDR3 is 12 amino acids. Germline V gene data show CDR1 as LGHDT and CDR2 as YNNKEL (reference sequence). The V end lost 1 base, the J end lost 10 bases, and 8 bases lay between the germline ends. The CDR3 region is CASSQGADPQHF. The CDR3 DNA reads TGTGCCAGCAGCCAAGGAGCGGACCCCCAGCATTTT.

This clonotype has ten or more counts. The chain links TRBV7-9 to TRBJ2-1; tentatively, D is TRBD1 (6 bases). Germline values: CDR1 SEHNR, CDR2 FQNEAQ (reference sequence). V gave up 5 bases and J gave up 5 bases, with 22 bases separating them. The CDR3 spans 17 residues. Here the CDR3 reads CASSPAGVTNRDNEQFF. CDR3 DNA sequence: TGTGCCAGCAGCCCAGCCGGGGTTACAAACAGGGACAATGAGCAGTTCTTC.

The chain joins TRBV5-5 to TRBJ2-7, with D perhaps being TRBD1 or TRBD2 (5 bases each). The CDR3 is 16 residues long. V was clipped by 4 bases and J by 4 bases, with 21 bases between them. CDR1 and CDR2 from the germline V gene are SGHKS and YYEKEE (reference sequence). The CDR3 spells CASSPRIGTAGYEQYV. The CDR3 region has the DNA TGTGCCAGCAGCCCCCGAATCGGGACGGCCGGTTACGAGCAGTACGTC.

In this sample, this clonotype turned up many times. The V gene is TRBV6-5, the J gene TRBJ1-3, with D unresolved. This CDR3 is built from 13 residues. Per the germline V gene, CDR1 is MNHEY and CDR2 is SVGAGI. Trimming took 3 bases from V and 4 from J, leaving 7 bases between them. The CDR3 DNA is TGTGCCAGCAGTTATAACCCAGGAAACACCATATATTTT. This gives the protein CASSYNPGNTIYF.

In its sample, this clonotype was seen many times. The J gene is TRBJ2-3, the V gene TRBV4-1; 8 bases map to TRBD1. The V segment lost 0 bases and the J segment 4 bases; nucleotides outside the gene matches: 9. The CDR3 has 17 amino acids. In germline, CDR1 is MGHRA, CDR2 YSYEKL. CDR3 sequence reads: CASSQDKGQGVPDTQYF. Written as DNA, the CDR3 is TGCGCCAGCAGCCAAGATAAAGGACAGGGAGTACCAGATACGCAGTATTTT.

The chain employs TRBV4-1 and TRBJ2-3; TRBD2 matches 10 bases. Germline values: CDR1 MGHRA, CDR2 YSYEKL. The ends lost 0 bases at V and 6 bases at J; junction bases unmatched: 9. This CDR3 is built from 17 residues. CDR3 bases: TGCGCCAGCAGCCAAGATCCAGCGGGGGGGCTGGAGGATACGCAGTATTTT. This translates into CASSQDPAGGLEDTQYF.

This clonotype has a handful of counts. The CDR3: CASSLLQGARSGNTIYF. In DNA, the CDR3 is TGTGCCAGCAGCTTGCTACAGGGGGCCAGATCTGGAAACACCATATATTTT. The chain couples TRBV11-2 to TRBJ1-3, with 9 nucleotides matching TRBD1. V was pared by 3 bases and J by 1 base, with 7 bases of the junction left unmatched. The germline CDR1 and CDR2 sequences are SGHAT and FQNNGV. The CDR3 is 17 amino acids.

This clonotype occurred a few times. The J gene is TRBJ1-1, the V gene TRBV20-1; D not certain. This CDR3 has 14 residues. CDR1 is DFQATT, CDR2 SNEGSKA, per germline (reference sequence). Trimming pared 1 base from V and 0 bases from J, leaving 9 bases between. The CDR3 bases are TGCAGTGCTAGAGTTCCCCCAATGAACACTGAAGCTTTCTTT. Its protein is CSARVPPMNTEAFF.

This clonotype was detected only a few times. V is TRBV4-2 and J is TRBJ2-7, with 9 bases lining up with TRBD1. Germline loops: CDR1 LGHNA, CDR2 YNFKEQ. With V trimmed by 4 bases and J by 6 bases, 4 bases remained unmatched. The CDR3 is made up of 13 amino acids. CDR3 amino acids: CASSPGTGTEQYF. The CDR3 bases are TGTGCCAGCAGCCCCGGGACAGGGACCGAGCAGTACTTC.

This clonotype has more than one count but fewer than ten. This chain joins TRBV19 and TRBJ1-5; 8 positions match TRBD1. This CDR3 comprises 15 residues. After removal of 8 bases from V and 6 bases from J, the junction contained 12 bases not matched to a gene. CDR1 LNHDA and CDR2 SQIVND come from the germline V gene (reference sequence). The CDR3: CASGWTGPGGQPQHF. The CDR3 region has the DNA TGTGCCAGTGGCTGGACAGGGCCCGGAGGTCAGCCCCAGCATTTT.

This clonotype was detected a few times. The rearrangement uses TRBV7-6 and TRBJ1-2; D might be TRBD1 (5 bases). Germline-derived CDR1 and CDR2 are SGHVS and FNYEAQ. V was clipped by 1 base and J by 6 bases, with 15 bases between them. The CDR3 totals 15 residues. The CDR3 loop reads CASSLEGGRGHGYTF. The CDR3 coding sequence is TGTGCCAGCAGCTTAGAAGGAGGGAGGGGCCATGGCTACACCTTC.

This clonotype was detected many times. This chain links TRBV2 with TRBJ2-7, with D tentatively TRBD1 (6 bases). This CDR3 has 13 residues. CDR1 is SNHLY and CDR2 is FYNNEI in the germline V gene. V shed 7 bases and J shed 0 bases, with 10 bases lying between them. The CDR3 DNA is TGTGCCAGCACCCGACAGGACTCCTACGAGCAGTACTTC. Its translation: CASTRQDSYEQYF.

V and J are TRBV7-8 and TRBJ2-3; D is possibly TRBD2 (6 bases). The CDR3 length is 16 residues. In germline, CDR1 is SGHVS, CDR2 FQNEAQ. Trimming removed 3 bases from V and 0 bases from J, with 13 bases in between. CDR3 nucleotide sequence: TGTGCCAGCAGCTTTCGGGAGTGGGACAGCACAGATACGCAGTATTTT. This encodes CASSFREWDSTDTQYF. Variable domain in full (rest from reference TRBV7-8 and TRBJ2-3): GAGVSQSPRYKVAKRGQDVALRCDPISGHVSLFWYQQALGQGPEFLTYFQNEAQLDKSGLPSDRFFAERPEGSVSTLKIQRTQQEDSAVYLCASSFREWDSTDTQYFGPGTRLTVL.

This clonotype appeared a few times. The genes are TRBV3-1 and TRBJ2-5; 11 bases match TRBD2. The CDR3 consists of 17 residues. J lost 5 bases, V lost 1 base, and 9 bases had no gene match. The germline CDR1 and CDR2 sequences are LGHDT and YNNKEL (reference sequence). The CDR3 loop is CASSQVAGGLDSETQYF. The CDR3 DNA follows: TGTGCCAGCAGCCAAGTAGCGGGGGGGCTGGACTCGGAGACCCAGTACTTC.

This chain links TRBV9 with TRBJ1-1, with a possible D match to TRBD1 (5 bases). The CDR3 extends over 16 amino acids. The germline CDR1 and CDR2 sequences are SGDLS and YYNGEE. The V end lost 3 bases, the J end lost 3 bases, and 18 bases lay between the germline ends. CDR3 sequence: CASSEGLGASHTEAFF. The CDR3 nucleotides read TGTGCCAGCAGCGAGGGACTTGGCGCGTCGCACACTGAAGCTTTCTTT.